This entry lists 11 T cell receptor beta chains sequenced from one sample in a study of cytomegalovirus exposure and HLA in healthy donors. 13 Jbeta primers and 60 Vbeta primers were used for the PCR. Using immunoSEQ multiplex PCR, the repertoire was profiled, and TCRdb retains in-frame clones only, with some absent. The sample records approximately 200,000 clones, around four fifths being singletons. Sequenced material: PBMCs. All receptors come from a woman in her forties or fifties in good health and CMV-seropositive.

V and J are TRBV5-6 and TRBJ2-6; 9 bases fit TRBD1. The CDR3 is 16 residues long. V shed 4 bases and J 1 base; nucleotides not matched to a gene: 3. Germline V lookup: CDR1 SGHDT, CDR2 YYEEEE. CDR3 in amino acids: CASSPGTGSGANVLTF. As DNA, the CDR3 is TGTGCCAGCAGCCCGGGGACAGGGTCTGGGGCCAACGTCCTGACTTTC.

This chain connects TRBV28 to TRBJ2-6; a weak D match, TRBD2 (5 bases). The germline V and J ends were trimmed by 3 bases and 1 base, with 13 bases remaining between them. Germline V gene lookup returns CDR1 MDHEN and CDR2 SYDVKM. The CDR3 is 17 residues long. CDR3: CASSLRARLSGANVLTF. CDR3 DNA sequence: TGTGCCAGCAGTTTGAGGGCCAGGTTATCTGGGGCCAACGTCCTGACTTTC.

The chain is built from TRBV7-8 and TRBJ2-5, with D possibly being TRBD1 (5 bases). Near its end, the DNA agrees better with TRBJ2-7, so the J call may be wrong. Germline-derived CDR1 and CDR2 are SGHVS and FQNEAQ. CDR3 length: 14 residues. The CDR3: CASSLGRGYDEQYF. The CDR3 DNA reads as TGTGCCAGCAGCTTAGGAAGGGGTTACGACGAGCAGTACTTC.

The chain links TRBV29-1 to TRBJ2-1; possibly TRBD1 for D (6 bases). Trimming shortened V by 1 base and J by 2 bases, and 9 bases separated the two germline ends. The CDR3 runs 14 residues. Germline V lookup: CDR1 SQVTM, CDR2 ANQGSEA. The CDR3 protein is CSVEGTETYNEQFF. Written as DNA, the CDR3 is TGCAGCGTTGAAGGGACAGAGACCTACAATGAGCAGTTCTTC.

The chain uses TRBV28 and TRBJ2-5; 9 bases are shared with TRBD1. Trimming removed 5 bases from V and 1 base from J; junction bases left unmatched: 5. Germline CDR1 and CDR2: MDHEN and SYDVKM. The CDR3 covers 15 residues. The CDR3 sequence is CASSDRDRVQETQYF. CDR3 DNA sequence: TGTGCCAGCAGTGACCGGGACAGGGTCCAAGAGACCCAGTACTTC.

V is TRBV7-9 and J is TRBJ1-6, with TRBD1 identical over 7 bases. The CDR3 runs to 16 residues. V lost 5 bases to trimming and J lost 7 bases; unmatched junction nucleotides: 11. Germline V gene data show CDR1 as SEHNR and CDR2 as FQNEAQ (reference sequence). CDR3 amino acids: CASSPDLTGRNSPLHF. CDR3 sequence (DNA): TGTGCCAGCAGCCCCGATTTGACAGGGCGAAATTCACCCCTCCACTTT.

The V call is TRBV7-9, the J call TRBJ2-1; 15 bases agree with TRBD2. The CDR3 runs 18 residues. After removal of 3 bases from V and 9 bases from J, the junction contained 12 bases not matched to a gene. In germline, CDR1 is SEHNR, CDR2 FQNEAQ (reference sequence). The CDR3 protein is CASSFRGTGTSGRIEQFF. CDR3 DNA: TGTGCCAGCAGCTTCAGGGGGACCGGGACTAGCGGGAGGATTGAGCAGTTCTTC.

The genes are TRBV5-4 and TRBJ2-7, with TRBD1 matching 10 bases. The germline V gene has CDR1 SGHNT and CDR2 YYREEE (reference sequence). With V trimmed by 0 bases and J by 6 bases, 6 bases remained unmatched. CDR3 length equals 15 residues. The CDR3 is CASSLGGQGSIEQYF. CDR3 bases: TGTGCCAGCAGCTTGGGGGGACAGGGGTCGATCGAGCAGTACTTC.

The rearrangement links TRBV19 to TRBJ2-3; D unresolved. The ends were cut back, 3 bases at V and 4 bases at J, with 2 bases in the middle. CDR1 is LNHDA, CDR2 SQIVND, per germline (reference sequence). This CDR3 has 11 residues. CDR3 nucleotide sequence: TGTGCCAGTAGTATCGCAGATACGCAGTATTTT. Its translation is CASSIADTQYF.

The rearrangement joins TRBV5-4 to TRBJ2-3; 13 bases match TRBD2. In germline, CDR1 is SGHNT, CDR2 YYREEE (reference sequence). J lost 3 bases, V lost 3 bases, and 4 bases had no gene match. This CDR3 contains 16 residues. The CDR3 here is CASSSGLAGPTDTQYF. In DNA form, the CDR3 reads TGTGCCAGCAGCTCGGGACTAGCGGGGCCGACAGATACGCAGTATTTT.

The V call is TRBV14, the J call TRBJ2-7; TRBD1 agrees at 9 bases. V shed 6 bases, J shed 3 bases, and the junction held 21 bases outside the gene matches. The length of the CDR3 is 19 residues. The germline V gene encodes CDR1 SGHDN and CDR2 FVKESK. The CDR3 DNA follows: TGTGCCAGCAGTCTAACTGATCCGGGACAGGGTGTTAATGTCTACGAGCAGTACTTC. It specifies CASSLTDPGQGVNVYEQYF.